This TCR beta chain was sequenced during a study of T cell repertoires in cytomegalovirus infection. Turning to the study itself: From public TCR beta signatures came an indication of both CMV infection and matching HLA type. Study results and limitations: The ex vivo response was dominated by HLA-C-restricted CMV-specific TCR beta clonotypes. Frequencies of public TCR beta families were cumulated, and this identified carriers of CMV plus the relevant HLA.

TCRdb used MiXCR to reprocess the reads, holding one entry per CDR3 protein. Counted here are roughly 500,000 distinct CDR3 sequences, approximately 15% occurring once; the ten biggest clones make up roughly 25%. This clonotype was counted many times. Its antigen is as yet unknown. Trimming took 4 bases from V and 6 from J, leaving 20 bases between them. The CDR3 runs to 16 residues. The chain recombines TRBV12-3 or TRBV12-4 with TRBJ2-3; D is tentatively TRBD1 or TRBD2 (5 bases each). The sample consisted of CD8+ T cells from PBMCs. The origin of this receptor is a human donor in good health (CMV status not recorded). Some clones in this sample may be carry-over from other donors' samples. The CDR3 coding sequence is TGTGCCAGCAGTTCCTTCTCAGGGAGTGTCGGTGATACGCAGTATTTT. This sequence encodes CASSSFSGSVGDTQYF.